The 3 T cell receptor beta chains below were found in one sample sequenced in a study of blood T cell repertoires in COVID-19. TCRdb's copy holds only in-frame clones and misses some; the assay was immunoSEQ multiplex PCR. The table lists 300,000 to 350,000 clones, about 87% of them singletons. Sample: peripheral blood. These receptors were obtained from a man under 40 with COVID-19, enrolled during active disease.

The V gene is TRBV28, the J gene TRBJ1-6; D uncertain. Per germline, CDR1 MDHEN and CDR2 SYDVKM. The length of the CDR3 is 14 residues. Trimming pared 6 bases from V and 7 bases from J, leaving 13 bases between. For the CDR3, the DNA is TGTGCCAGCAGCCCGTATTTGCTAAATTCACCCCTCCACTTT. As protein: CASSPYLLNSPLHF.

The rearrangement joins TRBV29-1 to TRBJ1-2; no definite D call. This CDR3 is 15 amino acids long. Per the germline V gene, CDR1 is SQVTM and CDR2 is ANQGSEA. Deletions cut 4 bases from V and 1 base from J, with 16 bases between. The DNA of the CDR3 is TGCAGCGTTGGGCTCCCCGGGTCCAGTAACTATGGCTACACCTTC. Encoded protein: CSVGLPGSSNYGYTF.

DNA of the CDR3: TGTGCCAGCAGCCAAGTCTACAGCCTCTACGAGCAGTACTTC. Translating gives CASSQVYSLYEQYF. The chain joins TRBV3-1 (or the pseudogene TRBV3-2) to TRBJ2-7; D gene ambiguous. V lost 1 base, J lost 3 bases, and 10 bases lay in between. The CDR3 has 14 amino acids. Germline V gives CDR1 LGHDT, CDR2 YNNKEL (reference sequence).